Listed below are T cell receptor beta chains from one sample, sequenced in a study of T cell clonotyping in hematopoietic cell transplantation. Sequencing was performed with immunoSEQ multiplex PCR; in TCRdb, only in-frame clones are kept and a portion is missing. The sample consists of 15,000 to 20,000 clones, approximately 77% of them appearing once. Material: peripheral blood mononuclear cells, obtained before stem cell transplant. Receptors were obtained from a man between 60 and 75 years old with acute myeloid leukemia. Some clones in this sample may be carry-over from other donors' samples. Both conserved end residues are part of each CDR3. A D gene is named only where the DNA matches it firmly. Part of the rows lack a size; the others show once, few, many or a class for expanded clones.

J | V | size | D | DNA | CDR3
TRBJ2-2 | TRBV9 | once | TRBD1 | TGTGCCAGCAGCGCCCGCCGGGACAGGAACACCGGGGAGCTGTTTTTT | CASSARRDRNTGELFF
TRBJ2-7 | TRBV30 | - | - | TGTGCCTGGAAGGCGGCCTCCTACGAGCAATACTTC | CAWKAASYEQYF
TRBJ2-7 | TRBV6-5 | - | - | TGTGCCAGCAGGGCCTGGGCGGGAACCTACGAGCAGTACTTC | CASRAWAGTYEQYF
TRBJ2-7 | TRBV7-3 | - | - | TGTGCCAGCAGCGCCGGGGGCGCCTCCTACGAGCAGTACTTC | CASSAGGASYEQYF
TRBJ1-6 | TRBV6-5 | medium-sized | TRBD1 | TGTGCCAGCAGCCCCGAGGGGGCTCATAATTCACCCCTCCACTTT | CASSPEGAHNSPLHF
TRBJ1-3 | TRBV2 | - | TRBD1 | TGTGCCAGCACGTTAGACAGGGGGAGAAACACCATATATTTT | CASTLDRGRNTIYF
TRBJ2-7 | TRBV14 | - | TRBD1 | TGTGCCAGCAGCCCAGGGACAGGGAAACCAGGGTCCTACGAGCAGTACTTC | CASSPGTGKPGSYEQYF
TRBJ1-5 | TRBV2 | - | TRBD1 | TGTGCCAGCAGTGAAGTGGGACAGGGTGTCTATAGCAATCAGCCCCAGCATTTT | CASSEVGQGVYSNQPQHF
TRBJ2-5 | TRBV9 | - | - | TGTGCCAGCAGCGTAGCTCAAGGGAGGCAAGAGACCCAGTACTTC | CASSVAQGRQETQYF
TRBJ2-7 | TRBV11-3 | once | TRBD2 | TGTGCCAGCAGCTTAAGCGGGGACCCCTACGAGCAGTACTTC | CASSLSGDPYEQYF
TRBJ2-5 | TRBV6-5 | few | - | TGTGCCAGCAGTTATTCCGACGGAGAGACCCAGTACTTC | CASSYSDGETQYF
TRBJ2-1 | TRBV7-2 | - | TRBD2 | TGTGCCAGCAGCTTAACTAGCGGGGGGGCGATTGAGCAGTTCTTC | CASSLTSGGAIEQFF
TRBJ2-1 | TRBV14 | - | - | TGTGCCAGCAGCCCATCACCGGCCGGGACAAAATACAATGAGCAGTTCTTC | CASSPSPAGTKYNEQFF
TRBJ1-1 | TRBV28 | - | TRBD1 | TGTGCCGGATACAGGGGTGAGACTGAAGCTTTCTTT | CAGYRGETEAFF
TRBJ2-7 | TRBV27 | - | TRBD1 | TGTGCCAGCAGTCACCGACAGGGGGGCTACGAGCAGTACTTC | CASSHRQGGYEQYF
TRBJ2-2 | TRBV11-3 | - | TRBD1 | TGTGCCAGCAGCAACGACAGGGGGCGGACCGGGGAGCTGTTTTTT | CASSNDRGRTGELFF
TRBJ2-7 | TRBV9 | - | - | TGTGCCAGCAGCGTAGGATTACCGGGCTACGAGCAGTACTTC | CASSVGLPGYEQYF
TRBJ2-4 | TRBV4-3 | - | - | TGCGCCAGCAGCCAGACGGGCTATAGCAAAAACATTCAGTACTTC | CASSQTGYSKNIQYF
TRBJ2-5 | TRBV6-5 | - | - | TGTGCCAGCAGTCCCCGTGAGGGGGGGCGCGAGCCCCAGTACTTC | CASSPREGGREPQYF
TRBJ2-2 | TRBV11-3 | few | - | TGTGCCAGCAGCTTAGATGGCGGGAACACCGGGGAGCTGTTTTTT | CASSLDGGNTGELFF
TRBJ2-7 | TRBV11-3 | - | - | TGTGCCAGCAGCCCTACAGCCTTGGGTGAGCAGTACTTC | CASSPTALGEQYF
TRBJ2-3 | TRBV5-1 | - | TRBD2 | TGCGCCAGCAGCTTGCCCGGGACTAGCGTGGATACGCAGTATTTT | CASSLPGTSVDTQYF
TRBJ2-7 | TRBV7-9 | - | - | TGTGCCAGCAGCTTAGACGGGGGAGACGAGCAGTACTTC | CASSLDGGDEQYF
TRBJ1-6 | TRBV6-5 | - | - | TGTGCCAGCAGTGTCGGGAGGGACTATAATTCACCCCTCCACTTT | CASSVGRDYNSPLHF
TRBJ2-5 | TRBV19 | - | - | TGTGCCACCAAGGCAGGGGCTGAGACCCAGTACTTC | CATKAGAETQYF
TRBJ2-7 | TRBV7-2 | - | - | TGTGCCAGCACCCCCCGGGGTTTCTCCTACGAGCAGTACTTC | CASTPRGFSYEQYF
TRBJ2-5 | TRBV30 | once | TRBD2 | TGTGCCTGGAGTACAAGCGGGGGGGCGGGGACCCAGTACTTC | CAWSTSGGAGTQYF
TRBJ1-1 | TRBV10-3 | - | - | TGTGCCATCAGTGAGACCCACACTGAAGCTTTCTTT | CAISETHTEAFF
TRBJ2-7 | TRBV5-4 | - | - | TGTGCCAGCAGCTTTGACAGCTACGAGCAGTACTTC | CASSFDSYEQYF
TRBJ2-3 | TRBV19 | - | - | TGTGCCAGTAAAACGGCTCGCACAGATACGCAGTATTTT | CASKTARTDTQYF
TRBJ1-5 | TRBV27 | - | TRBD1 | TGTGCCAGCAGCCGAACAGGGGCCAATCAGCCCCAGCATTTT | CASSRTGANQPQHF
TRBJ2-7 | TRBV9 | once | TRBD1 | TGTGCCAGCAGCGAAGGGGACAGGCTACGGGAGCAGTACTTC | CASSEGDRLREQYF
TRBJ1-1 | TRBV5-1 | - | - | TGCGCCAGCAGCTTGGCGACGGCAAACACTGAAGCTTTCTTT | CASSLATANTEAFF
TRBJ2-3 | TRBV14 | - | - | TGTGCCAGCAGCCAAGGGCACTTTACCCCTAGCACAGATACGCAGTATTTT | CASSQGHFTPSTDTQYF
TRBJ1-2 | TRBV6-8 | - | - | TGTGCCAGCAGTTACTGGGAGGTTAACTATGGCTACACCTTC | CASSYWEVNYGYTF
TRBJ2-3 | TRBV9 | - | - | TGTGCCAGCACCCCTTCGCAGGACGACTATACGCAGTATTTT | CASTPSQDDYTQYF
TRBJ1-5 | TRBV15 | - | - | TGTGCCACCAGCAGGGCTCCCGTGGGGAGCAATCAGCCCCAGCATTTT | CATSRAPVGSNQPQHF
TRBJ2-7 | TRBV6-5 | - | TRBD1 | TGTGCCAGCAGACCAGGGACAGCAATCTCCTACGAGCAGTACTTC | CASRPGTAISYEQYF
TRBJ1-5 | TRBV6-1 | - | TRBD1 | TGTGCCAGCAGTGAAGTGGAGGGGGCGGGGGATCAGCCCCAGCATTTT | CASSEVEGAGDQPQHF
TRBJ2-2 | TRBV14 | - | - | TGTGCCAGCAGCCAAGAGTGGGGGAACACCGGGGAGCTGTTTTTT | CASSQEWGNTGELFF
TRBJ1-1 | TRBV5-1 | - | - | TGCGCCAGCAGCTTGGGTGGGGGCGACACTGAAGCTTTCTTT | CASSLGGGDTEAFF
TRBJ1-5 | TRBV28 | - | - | TGTGCCAGCACAAATCGACCTCCCGGGCCCCAGCATTTT | CASTNRPPGPQHF
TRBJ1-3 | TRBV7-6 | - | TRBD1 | TGTGCCAGCAGCTTCTCGACAGGGCTTTCTGGAAACACCATATATTTT | CASSFSTGLSGNTIYF
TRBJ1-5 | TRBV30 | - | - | TGTGCCTGGAGTGTAACCAGTAATCAGCCCCAGCATTTT | CAWSVTSNQPQHF
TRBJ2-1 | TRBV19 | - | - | TGTGCCAGTAGTATAGATCAGAGGGTCGTCTTCTCCAATGAGCAGTTCTTC | CASSIDQRVVFSNEQFF
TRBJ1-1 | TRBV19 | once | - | TGTGCCAGTAGTATAGGAGCCACTGAAGCTTTCTTT | CASSIGATEAFF
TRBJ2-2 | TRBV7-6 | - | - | TGTGCCAGCAGCCCAGGCACGGGGAACACCGGGGAGCTGTTTTTT | CASSPGTGNTGELFF
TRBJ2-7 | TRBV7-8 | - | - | TGTGCCAGCACCTCCCGCGACAGATACGAGCAGTACTTC | CASTSRDRYEQYF
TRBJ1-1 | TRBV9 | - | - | TGTGCCAGCAGCGTAGGCGGGGTGAGAACTGAAGCTTTCTTT | CASSVGGVRTEAFF
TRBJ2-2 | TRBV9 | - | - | TGTGCCAGCAGCGGGATCCCCGGGGAGCTGTTTTTT | CASSGIPGELFF